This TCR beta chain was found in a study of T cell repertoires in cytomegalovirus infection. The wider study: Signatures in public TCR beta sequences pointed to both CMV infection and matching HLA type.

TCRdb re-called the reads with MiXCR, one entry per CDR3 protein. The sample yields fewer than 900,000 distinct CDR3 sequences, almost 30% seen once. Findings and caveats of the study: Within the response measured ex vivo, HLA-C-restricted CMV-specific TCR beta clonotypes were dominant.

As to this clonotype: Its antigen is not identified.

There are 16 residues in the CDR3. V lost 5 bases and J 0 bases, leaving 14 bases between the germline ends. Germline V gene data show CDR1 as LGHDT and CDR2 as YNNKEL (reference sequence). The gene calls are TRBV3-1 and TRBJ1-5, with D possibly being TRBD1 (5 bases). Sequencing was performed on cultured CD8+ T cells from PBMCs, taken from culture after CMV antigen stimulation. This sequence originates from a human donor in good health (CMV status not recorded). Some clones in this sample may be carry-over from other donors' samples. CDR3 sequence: CASSAGWDDSNQPQHF. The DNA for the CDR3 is TGTGCCAGCAGCGCTGGGTGGGACGATAGCAATCAGCCCCAGCATTTT. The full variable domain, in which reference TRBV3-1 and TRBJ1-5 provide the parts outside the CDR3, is DTAVSQTPKYLVTQMGNDKSIKCEQNLGHDTMYWYKQDSKKFLKIMFSYNNKELIINETVPNRFSPKSPDKAHLNLHINSLELGDSAVYFCASSAGWDDSNQPQHFGDGTRLSIL.